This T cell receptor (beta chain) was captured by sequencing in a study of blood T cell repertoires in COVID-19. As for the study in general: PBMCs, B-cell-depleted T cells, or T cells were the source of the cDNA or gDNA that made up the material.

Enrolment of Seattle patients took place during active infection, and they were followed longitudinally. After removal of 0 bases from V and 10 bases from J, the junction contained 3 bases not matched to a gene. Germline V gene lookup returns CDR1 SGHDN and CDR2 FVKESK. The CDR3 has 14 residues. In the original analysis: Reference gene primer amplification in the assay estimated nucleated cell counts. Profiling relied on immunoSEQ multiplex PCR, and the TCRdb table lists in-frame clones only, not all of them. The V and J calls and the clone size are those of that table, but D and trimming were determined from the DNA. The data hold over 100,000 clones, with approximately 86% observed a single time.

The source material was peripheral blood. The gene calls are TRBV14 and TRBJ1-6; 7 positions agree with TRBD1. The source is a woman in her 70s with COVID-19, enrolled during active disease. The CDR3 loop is CASSQENRGSPLHF. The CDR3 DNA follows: TGTGCCAGCAGCCAAGAGAACAGGGGCTCACCCCTCCACTTT.